One and the same sample provided the 30 T cell receptor beta chains below, sequenced in a study of glioma-infiltrating T cells after dendritic cell vaccination. Libraries were prepared by immunoSEQ multiplex PCR; TCRdb keeps only in-frame clonotypes and omits some of them. The sample has around 90,000 clones, around three quarters seen once. Sequenced material: blood, taken before dendritic cell vaccination. Receptors originate from a human donor with glioblastoma.

The CDR3 nucleotides are TGCGCCAGCAGCTGGTGGCCCGGGGAGCTGTTTTTT. Protein product: CASSWWPGELFF. The chain uses TRBV4-1 and TRBJ2-2; D is unclear. Trimming pared 5 bases from V and 6 bases from J, leaving 7 bases between. CDR3 length equals 12 residues. Germline CDR1 is MGHRA and CDR2 is YSYEKL.

This chain connects TRBV5-1 to TRBJ2-5, with D uncertain. V dropped 0 bases and J dropped 6 bases, with 9 bases sitting between them. CDR1 is SGHRS and CDR2 is YFSETQ in the germline V gene. The CDR3 loop spans 13 amino acids. The CDR3 region has the DNA TGCGCCAGCAGCTTGGCTGGTCAGAAGACCCAGTACTTC. Protein sequence: CASSLAGQKTQYF.

The chain is built from TRBV6-1 and TRBJ1-5, with unresolved D. Germline V gene data show CDR1 as MNHNS and CDR2 as SASEGT. V lost 3 bases and J lost 1, with 7 bases in between. The CDR3 covers 14 residues. For the CDR3, the DNA is TGTGCCAGCAGTGATAATGGCAGCAATCAGCCCCAGCATTTT. Translated, it gives CASSDNGSNQPQHF.

This chain joins TRBV10-3 and TRBJ2-1; 9 nucleotides agree with TRBD2. Trimming cost V 10 bases and J 5 bases; bases outside gene matches: 9. The germline CDR1 and CDR2 sequences are ENHRY and SYGVKD. CDR3 length: 14 residues. DNA of the CDR3: TGTGCCACACTACTAGCGGGCGCCGACAATGAGCAGTTCTTC. Translating gives CATLLAGADNEQFF.

The DNA of the CDR3 is TGTGCCAGCAGCAGGGGACGGGGGGCCGGCACAGATACGCAGTATTTT. It translates to CASSRGRGAGTDTQYF. V gene TRBV9 combines with J gene TRBJ2-3; tentatively, D is TRBD2 (7 bases). V was trimmed by 4 bases and J by 1 base, leaving 16 bases between them. Germline CDR1 reads SGDLS; CDR2 reads YYNGEE. The CDR3 spans 16 residues.

The chain carries TRBV5-4 and TRBJ2-4, with D possibly being TRBD2 (6 bases). Germline V CDR1 and CDR2: SGHNT, YYREEE (reference sequence). With 0 bases removed from V and 8 bases from J, the gap between germline ends came to 12 bases. The CDR3 has 14 residues. The DNA for the CDR3 is TGTGCCAGCAGCTTGGGGAAGTGGGAGGACATTCAGTACTTC. This sequence encodes CASSLGKWEDIQYF.

The CDR3 DNA reads as TGTGCCAGCAGTGGTAACAGGGGGCCACAAGCCGGTGGAAAACTGTTTTTT. This codes for CASSGNRGPQAGGKLFF. The V and J genes are TRBV2 and TRBJ1-4; 9 nucleotides line up with TRBD1. Germline CDR1 SNHLY, CDR2 FYNNEI. The CDR3 consists of 17 residues. V lost 4 bases, J lost 10 bases, and 16 bases stayed unmatched.

A few counts support this clone. The rearrangement links TRBV6-5 to TRBJ2-1; D is perhaps TRBD2 (6 bases). Deletions cut 2 bases from V and 5 bases from J, with 10 bases between. Germline loops: CDR1 MNHEY, CDR2 SVGAGI. The CDR3 spans 14 residues. The CDR3 protein is CASSYGGANNEQFF. For the CDR3, the DNA is TGTGCCAGCAGTTACGGCGGGGCTAACAATGAGCAGTTCTTC.

This chain connects TRBV7-2 to TRBJ1-3; TRBD1 matches 10 bases. The CDR3 spans 17 residues. V was clipped by 5 bases and J by 2 bases; unmatched bases: 9. Germline V gene lookup returns CDR1 SGHTA and CDR2 FQGNSA. CDR3 protein: CASSLSTGTGAGNTIYF. For the CDR3, the DNA is TGTGCCAGCAGCCTTAGTACCGGGACAGGGGCTGGAAACACCATATATTTT.

The CDR3 nucleotides are TGTGCCAGCAGGAAGGTAGCGGGAACAGATACGCAGTATTTT. Translation gives CASRKVAGTDTQYF. The chain combines TRBV5-8 with TRBJ2-3; 8 nucleotides align to TRBD2. This CDR3 has 14 residues. Germline lookup yields CDR1 SGHTS and CDR2 YDEGEE. V lost 5 bases to trimming and J lost 3 bases; unmatched junction nucleotides: 5.

This chain connects TRBV19 to TRBJ1-5; 8 bases map to TRBD1. After removal of 6 bases from V and 5 bases from J, the junction contained 6 bases not matched to a gene. The V gene's germline CDR1 is LNHDA and CDR2 SQIVND (reference sequence). This CDR3 has 14 amino acids. The CDR3 loop reads CASSGTGGYQPQHF. Written as DNA, the CDR3 is TGTGCCAGTAGCGGAACAGGGGGATATCAGCCCCAGCATTTT.

The genes are TRBV7-9 and TRBJ2-7; 10 nucleotides match TRBD2. There are 14 residues in the CDR3. J lost 5 bases, V lost 5 bases, and 6 bases had no gene match. Germline CDR1 SEHNR, CDR2 FQNEAQ (reference sequence). CDR3 nucleotide sequence: TGTGCCAGCAGCCCAGCGGGGGGGCTGAACGAGCAGTACTTC. It yields the protein CASSPAGGLNEQYF.

This chain uses TRBV5-6 with TRBJ2-1, with 8 nucleotides matching TRBD2. The V gene end was trimmed by 4 bases and the J gene end by 4 bases; junction bases not matched to a gene: 7. CDR1 is SGHDT and CDR2 is YYEEEE in the germline V gene. The CDR3 length is 15 residues. The CDR3 DNA follows: TGTGCCAGCAGCCCGGGGAGCGGGGGATACAATGAGCAGTTCTTC. This translates into CASSPGSGGYNEQFF. Full variable domain (missing parts from reference TRBV5-6 and TRBJ2-1): DAGVTQSPTHLIKTRGQQVTLRCSPKSGHDTVSWYQQALGQGPQFIFQYYEEEERQRGNFPDRFSGHQFPNYSSELNVNALLLGDSALYLCASSPGSGGYNEQFFGPGTRLTVL.

The V call is TRBV7-3, the J call TRBJ2-7, with D maybe TRBD2 (6 bases). The V end lost 1 base, the J end lost 5 bases, and 12 bases lay between the germline ends. Per the germline V gene, CDR1 is SGHTA and CDR2 is FQGTGA. The CDR3 consists of 14 residues. As DNA, the CDR3 is TGTGCCAGCAGCTTAATCGGAGGGGACCACGAGCAGTACTTC. Its translation: CASSLIGGDHEQYF.

J is TRBJ2-1 and V is TRBV19; 9 bases fit TRBD1. Germline V gene sequence: CDR1 LNHDA, CDR2 SQIVND (reference sequence). CDR3 size: 15 residues. Germline trimming cut 7 bases from V and 4 bases from J; bases unmatched to any gene: 8. Written as DNA, the CDR3 is TGTGCCAGTAAGGGGACAGGGTATGGTTACAATGAGCAGTTCTTC. Its protein is CASKGTGYGYNEQFF.

In nucleotides, the CDR3 is TGTGCCAGCAGCCGAACAGGGGGGGACGGGGAGCTGTTTTTT. Amino acid sequence: CASSRTGGDGELFF. The V call is TRBV7-6, the J call TRBJ2-2, with D possibly being TRBD1 (8 bases). This CDR3 spans 14 amino acids. V lost 5 bases, J lost 7 bases, and 14 bases lay in between. Germline CDR1 and CDR2: SGHVS and FNYEAQ.

Worth noting for this clone: Because it lacks the conserved phenylalanine or tryptophan at the end, this CDR3 is likely a read error. The CDR3 sequence is CASSAGTGVGYTL. Here the CDR3 DNA reads TGTGCCAGCAGCGCAGGGACAGGGGTCGGCTACACCCTC. The V gene is TRBV9, the J gene TRBJ1-2, with 10 bases identical to TRBD1. Germline V gene sequence: CDR1 SGDLS, CDR2 YYNGEE. This CDR3 has 13 residues. Trimming took 3 bases from V and 8 from J; bases not matched to a gene: 4.

This clone has a single count. Other nucleotide sequences in the sample specify the same CDR3. CDR3 residues: CASSPTGTYEQYF. CDR3 DNA: TGTGCCAGCAGTCCCACGGGTACCTACGAGCAGTACTTC. The gene calls are TRBV27 and TRBJ2-7; D is ambiguous. Germline loops: CDR1 MNHEY, CDR2 SMNVEV (reference sequence). The germline V and J ends were trimmed by 5 bases and 2 bases, with 10 bases remaining between them. The CDR3 totals 13 residues.

The V call is TRBV27, the J call TRBJ2-3, with 8 bases identical to TRBD2. CDR3 length: 15 residues. Germline V CDR1 and CDR2: MNHEY, SMNVEV (reference sequence). V lost 4 bases and J lost 2; bases outside the gene matches: 5. The CDR3 nucleotides read TGTGCCAGCAGTTCCGCGGGAGGCCCCACAGATACGCAGTATTTT. It codes for CASSSAGGPTDTQYF.

The count of this clone is one. The chain has TRBV10-3 and TRBJ1-6; TRBD1 is a possible D gene (6 bases). The CDR3 has 14 amino acids. Germline values: CDR1 ENHRY, CDR2 SYGVKD. Trimming took 3 bases from V and 10 from J, leaving 13 bases between them. The CDR3 sequence: CAISDRGSRSPLHF. In DNA, the CDR3 is TGTGCCATCAGTGATAGGGGGTCACGCTCACCCCTCCACTTT.

This clone was recorded only once. This rearrangement joins TRBV7-9 to TRBJ1-2; 10 positions match TRBD1. The CDR3 consists of 15 residues. Germline V gene lookup returns CDR1 SEHNR and CDR2 FQNEAQ (reference sequence). With V trimmed by 5 bases and J by 8 bases, 11 bases remained unmatched. CDR3 in amino acids: CASSPHGGTGEGYTF. CDR3 coding DNA: TGTGCCAGCAGCCCTCACGGAGGGACAGGGGAAGGCTACACCTTC.

The chain couples TRBV28 to TRBJ2-1; 8 nucleotides agree with TRBD2. In germline, CDR1 is MDHEN, CDR2 SYDVKM. V was clipped by 9 bases and J by 9 bases; unmatched bases: 10. The CDR3 consists of 13 residues. DNA of the CDR3: TGTGCCAGTAAGAGCGGGAGTAGGTTTGAGCAGTTCTTC. Its translation: CASKSGSRFEQFF.

The V call is TRBV27, the J call TRBJ2-2; D may be TRBD2 (7 bases). V lost 8 bases to trimming and J lost 7 bases, with 17 bases between them. The germline V gene has CDR1 MNHEY and CDR2 SMNVEV (reference sequence). The CDR3 has 14 amino acids. CDR3 DNA: TGTGCCAGCCGGGCGGGGGCCGGGGTCGGGGAGCTGTTTTTT. This codes for CASRAGAGVGELFF.

The chain couples TRBV4-1 to TRBJ2-5, with TRBD1 matching 7 bases. V was pared by 4 bases and J by 2 bases, with 7 bases of the junction left unmatched. Germline V lookup: CDR1 MGHRA, CDR2 YSYEKL. This CDR3 has 15 residues. This CDR3 reads CASSLTNRGQETQYF. The CDR3 DNA reads as TGCGCCAGCAGCCTAACCAACAGGGGACAAGAGACCCAGTACTTC.

This chain joins TRBV7-9 and TRBJ1-1; D gene unclear. CDR1 is SEHNR and CDR2 is FQNEAQ in the germline V gene (reference sequence). Between the trimmed V and J ends, which lost 2 bases and 1 base, there was a span of 5 bases. This CDR3 region has 13 residues. The CDR3 region is CASSLNQNTEAFF. CDR3 nucleotide sequence: TGTGCCAGCAGCTTAAATCAGAACACTGAAGCTTTCTTT.

This clone appeared a few times. Because the CDR3 is missing its conserved closing phenylalanine or tryptophan, this is likely a read error. The DNA is omitted, as the CDR3 cannot be located on it reliably, and the CDR3 follows TCRdb's listing. V usage is TRBV21-1 and J usage is TRBJ1-1; TRBD1 is taken as the D call from the table, unchecked against the DNA. TRBV21-1 counts as a pseudogene. The CDR3 sequence runs 9 residues, both termini included. The CDR3 loop is CASSKPGAD.

This clone was counted between two and nine times. The chain links TRBV4-1 to TRBJ2-7; the D gene is possibly TRBD1 (6 bases). Germline values: CDR1 MGHRA, CDR2 YSYEKL. Trimming removed 0 bases at V and 2 bases at J, with 11 bases between. The CDR3 runs 15 residues. In DNA form, the CDR3 reads TGCGCCAGCAGCCAAGAGGGCGGACAGACCTACGAGCAGTACTTC. It codes for CASSQEGGQTYEQYF.

CDR3 DNA sequence: TGTGCCTGGAGTGTTGGGCAGGGGGGCTATGGCTACACCTTC. Protein product: CAWSVGQGGYGYTF. The rearrangement joins TRBV30 to TRBJ1-2; 7 bases align to TRBD1. CDR3 length: 14 residues. Germline lookup yields CDR1 GTSNPN and CDR2 SVGIG (reference sequence). J was trimmed by 4 bases and V by 0 bases; bases with no gene match: 5.

The J gene is TRBJ2-5, the V gene TRBV2; 7 bases match TRBD2. V shed 6 bases, J shed 10 bases, and the junction held 14 bases outside the gene matches. The CDR3 sequence is 14 residues long. Germline lookup yields CDR1 SNHLY and CDR2 FYNNEI. The CDR3: CASREGLIRDNQYF. The DNA for the CDR3 is TGTGCCAGCAGGGAGGGACTAATAAGAGATAACCAGTACTTC.

The chain uses TRBV29-1 and TRBJ1-5; 9 nucleotides align to TRBD1. The CDR3 spans 14 residues. The V gene end was trimmed by 4 bases and the J gene end by 3 bases; junction bases not matched to a gene: 4. Germline lookup yields CDR1 SQVTM and CDR2 ANQGSEA. Written as DNA, the CDR3 is TGCAGCGTTGTGACAGGGGGGAACAATCAGCCCCAGCATTTT. This translates into CSVVTGGNNQPQHF.